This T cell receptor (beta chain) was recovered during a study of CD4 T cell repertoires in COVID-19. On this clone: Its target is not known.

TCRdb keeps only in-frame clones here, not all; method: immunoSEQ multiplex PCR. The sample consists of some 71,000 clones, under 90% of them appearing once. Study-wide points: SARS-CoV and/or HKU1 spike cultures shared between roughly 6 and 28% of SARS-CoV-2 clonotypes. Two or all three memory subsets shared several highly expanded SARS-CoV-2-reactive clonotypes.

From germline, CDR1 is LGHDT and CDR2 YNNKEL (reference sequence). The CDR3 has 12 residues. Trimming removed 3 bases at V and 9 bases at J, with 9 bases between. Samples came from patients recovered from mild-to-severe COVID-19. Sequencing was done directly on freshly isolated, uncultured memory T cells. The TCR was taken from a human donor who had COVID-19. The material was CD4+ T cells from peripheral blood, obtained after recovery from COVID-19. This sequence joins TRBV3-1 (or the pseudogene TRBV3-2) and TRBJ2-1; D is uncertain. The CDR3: CASSHYSLEQFF. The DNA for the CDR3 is TGTGCCAGCAGCCACTACAGCCTTGAGCAGTTCTTC.